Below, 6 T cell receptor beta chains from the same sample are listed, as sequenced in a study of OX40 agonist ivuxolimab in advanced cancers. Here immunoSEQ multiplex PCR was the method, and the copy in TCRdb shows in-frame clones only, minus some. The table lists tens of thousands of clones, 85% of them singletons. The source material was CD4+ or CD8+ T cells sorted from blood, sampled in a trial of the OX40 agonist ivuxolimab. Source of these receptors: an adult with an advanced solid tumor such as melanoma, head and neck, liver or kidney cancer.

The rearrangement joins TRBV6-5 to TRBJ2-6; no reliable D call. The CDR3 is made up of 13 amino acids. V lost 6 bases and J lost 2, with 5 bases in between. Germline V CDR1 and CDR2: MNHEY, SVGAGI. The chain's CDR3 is CASRIAGANVLTF. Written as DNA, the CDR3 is TGTGCCAGCAGAATTGCTGGGGCCAACGTCCTGACTTTC.

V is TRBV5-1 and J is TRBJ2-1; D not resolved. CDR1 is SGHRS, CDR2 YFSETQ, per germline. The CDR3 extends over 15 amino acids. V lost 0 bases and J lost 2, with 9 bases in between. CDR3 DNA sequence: TGCGCCAGCAGCTTGGACCCGGCCCCCTACAATGAGCAGTTCTTC. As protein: CASSLDPAPYNEQFF.

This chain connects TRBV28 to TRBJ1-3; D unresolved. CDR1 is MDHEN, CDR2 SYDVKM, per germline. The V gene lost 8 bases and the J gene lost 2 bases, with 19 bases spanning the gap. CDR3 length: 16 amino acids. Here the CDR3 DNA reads TGTGCCAGCCGCCAACCAAGGAGGGAACCTGGAAACACCATATATTTT. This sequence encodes CASRQPRREPGNTIYF.

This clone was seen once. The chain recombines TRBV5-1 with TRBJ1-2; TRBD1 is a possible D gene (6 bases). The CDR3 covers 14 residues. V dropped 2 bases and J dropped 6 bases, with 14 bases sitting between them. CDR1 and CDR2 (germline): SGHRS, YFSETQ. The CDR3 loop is CASSLLQGLDGYTF. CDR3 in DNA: TGCGCCAGCAGCTTACTACAGGGCTTGGATGGCTACACCTTC.

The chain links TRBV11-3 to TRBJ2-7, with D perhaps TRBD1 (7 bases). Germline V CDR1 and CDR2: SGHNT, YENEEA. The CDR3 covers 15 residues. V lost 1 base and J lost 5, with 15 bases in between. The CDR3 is CASSLGSRGDNEQYF. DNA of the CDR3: TGTGCCAGCAGCTTAGGGTCCAGGGGGGACAACGAGCAGTACTTC.

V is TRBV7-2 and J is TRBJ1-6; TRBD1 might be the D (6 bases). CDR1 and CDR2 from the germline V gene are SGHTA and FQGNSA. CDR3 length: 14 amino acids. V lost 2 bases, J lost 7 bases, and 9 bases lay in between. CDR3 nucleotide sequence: TGTGCCAGCAGCTTAACAGGGTTAAATTCACCCCTCCACTTT. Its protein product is CASSLTGLNSPLHF.